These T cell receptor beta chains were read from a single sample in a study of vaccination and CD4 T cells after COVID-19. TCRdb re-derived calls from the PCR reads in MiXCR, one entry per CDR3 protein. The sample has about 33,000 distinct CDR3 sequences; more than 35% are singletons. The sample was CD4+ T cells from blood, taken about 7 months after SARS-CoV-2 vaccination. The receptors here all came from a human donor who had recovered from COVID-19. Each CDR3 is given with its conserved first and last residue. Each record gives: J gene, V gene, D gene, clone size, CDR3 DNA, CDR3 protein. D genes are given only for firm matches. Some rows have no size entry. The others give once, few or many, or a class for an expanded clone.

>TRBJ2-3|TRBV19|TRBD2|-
TGTGCCAGTAGTGCCCAAGGGACTAGCGGCACAGATACGCAGTATTTT
CASSAQGTSGTDTQYF
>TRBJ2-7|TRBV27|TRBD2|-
TGTGCCAGCAGTCAAGGGACTAGCGGGAGGTTTGAGCAGTACTTC
CASSQGTSGRFEQYF
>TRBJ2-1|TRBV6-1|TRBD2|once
TGTGCCAGCAGAAGACTAGCGGGAGGGGATGAGCAGTTCTTC
CASRRLAGGDEQFF
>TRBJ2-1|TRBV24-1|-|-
TGTGCCACCAGTGCGGGGACTGGCCCTAAAGATGAGCAGTTCTTC
CATSAGTGPKDEQFF
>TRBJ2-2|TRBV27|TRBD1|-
TGTGCCAGCAGTTTATCGGGACAGGGGGTAAGGACCGGGGAGCTGTTTTTT
CASSLSGQGVRTGELFF
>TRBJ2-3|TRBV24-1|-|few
TGTGCCACCAGTGATTTGTACCTCACAGATACGCAGTATTTT
CATSDLYLTDTQYF
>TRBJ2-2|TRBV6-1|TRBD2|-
TGTGCCAGCAGTGTAGGAGTCCTAGCGGGAGGAACCGGGGAGCTGTTTTTT
CASSVGVLAGGTGELFF
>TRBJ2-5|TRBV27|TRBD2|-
TGTGCCAGCAGCAAGAGAGCGGGATGGGAGACCCAGTACTTC
CASSKRAGWETQYF
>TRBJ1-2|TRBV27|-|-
TGTGCCAGCAGCTCTATCGGGGATTCCCATGGCTACACCTTC
CASSSIGDSHGYTF
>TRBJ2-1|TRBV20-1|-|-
TGCAGTGCTAGACGACCTAACAGGACAGCCTACAATGAGCAGTTCTTC
CSARRPNRTAYNEQFF
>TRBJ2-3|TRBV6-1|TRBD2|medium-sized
TGTGCCAGCAGTGAACTAGCGGGAGGGCCAGATACGCAGTATTTT
CASSELAGGPDTQYF
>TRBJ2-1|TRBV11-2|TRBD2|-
TGTGCCAGCAGCTTGGAAGCGGGGATCGATGAGCAGTTCTTC
CASSLEAGIDEQFF
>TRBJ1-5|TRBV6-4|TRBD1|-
TGTGCCAGCAGGCAAACCGGGACAGGGGCCAATCAGCCCCAGCATTTT
CASRQTGTGANQPQHF
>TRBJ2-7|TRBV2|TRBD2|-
TGTGCCACACTAGCGGGAGCCGTATACGAGCAGTACTTC
CATLAGAVYEQYF
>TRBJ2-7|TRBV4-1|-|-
TGCGCCAGCAGCCAGGTAGGAGCAAACTACGAGCAGTACTTC
CASSQVGANYEQYF
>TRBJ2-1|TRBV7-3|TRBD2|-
TGTGCCAGCAGCCTAGCGGGAGGGCTCAATGAGCAGTTCTTC
CASSLAGGLNEQFF
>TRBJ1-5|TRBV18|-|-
TGTGCCAGCTCGCCCATCTCTAGCAATCAGCCCCAGCATTTT
CASSPISSNQPQHF
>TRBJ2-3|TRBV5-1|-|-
TGCCCTTGGGGTCTAGCGATCACAGATACGCAGTATTTT
CPWGLAITDTQYF
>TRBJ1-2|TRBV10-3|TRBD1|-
TGTGCCATCACCCCCGACAGGGGTGGATATGGCTACACCTTC
CAITPDRGGYGYTF
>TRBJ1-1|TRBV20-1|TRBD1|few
TGCAGTCCCGGACAGGGCAGCAACACTGAAGCTTTCTTT
CSPGQGSNTEAFF
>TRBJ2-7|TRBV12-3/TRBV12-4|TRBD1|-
TGTGCCAGCAGTTCGGGCACAGGGGGCGCCCATCGGGAGCAGTACTTC
CASSSGTGGAHREQYF
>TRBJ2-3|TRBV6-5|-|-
TGTGCCAGCAGTTACCCTATGGAGCTCACAGATACGCAGTATTTT
CASSYPMELTDTQYF
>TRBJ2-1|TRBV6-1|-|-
TGTGCCAGCAGTGCGAGGGGACTCTACAATGAGCAGTTCTTC
CASSARGLYNEQFF
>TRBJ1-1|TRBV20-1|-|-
TGCAGAGCAGTGGGGGGAGTGAACACTGAAGCTTTCTTT
CRAVGGVNTEAFF
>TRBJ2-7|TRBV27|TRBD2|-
TGTGCCAGCAGTCCACTAGCGGCCTACGAGCAGTACTTC
CASSPLAAYEQYF
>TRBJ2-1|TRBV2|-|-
TGTGCCAGCAGTGGGATCTTAACCTCCTACAATGAGCAGTTCTTC
CASSGILTSYNEQFF
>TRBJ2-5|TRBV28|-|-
TGTGCCAGCAGTTTAGCCGGGGTCAGTGAGACCCAGTACTTC
CASSLAGVSETQYF
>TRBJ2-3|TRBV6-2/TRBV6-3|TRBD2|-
TGTGCCAGCAGTTACTCGACGGCGGGAGGCTCCACAGATACGCAGTATTTT
CASSYSTAGGSTDTQYF
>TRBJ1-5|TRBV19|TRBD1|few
TGTGCCAGTAGTATTTACAGGGGTGCGAATCAGCCCCAGCATTTT
CASSIYRGANQPQHF
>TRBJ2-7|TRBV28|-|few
TGTGCCAGCAGTTTTTACTCAGGCTATTTCTCCTACGAGCAGTACTTC
CASSFYSGYFSYEQYF
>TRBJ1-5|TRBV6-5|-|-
TGTGCCAGCAGTTACAAATATCCTTATAGCAATCAGCCCCAGCATTTT
CASSYKYPYSNQPQHF
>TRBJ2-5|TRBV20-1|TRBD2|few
TGCAGTGCGACCTCGGGACTAGCGGAAGAGACCCAGTACTTC
CSATSGLAEETQYF
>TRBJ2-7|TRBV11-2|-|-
TGTGCCAGCAGCCATGGATACGAGCAGTACTTC
CASSHGYEQYF
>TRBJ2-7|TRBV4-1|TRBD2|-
TGCGCCAGCAGCCAAGGCCAGGGCGGGAGGGCCGGGTTCGAGCAGTACTTC
CASSQGQGGRAGFEQYF
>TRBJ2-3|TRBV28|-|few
TGTGCCAGCAGGAGGTTGGGGAGCACAGATACGCAGTATTTT
CASRRLGSTDTQYF
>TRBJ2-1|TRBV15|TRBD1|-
TGTGCCACCAGCAGAGATACGTTTTACAGGGGGAATTTTGAGCAGTTCTTC
CATSRDTFYRGNFEQFF
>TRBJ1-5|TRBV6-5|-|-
TGTGCCAGCAGTTACTTGTCCAGCAATCAGCCCCAGCATTTT
CASSYLSSNQPQHF
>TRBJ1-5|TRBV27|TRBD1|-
TGTGCCAGCAGTTCAGGGACAGGCGAGGGGCCCCAGCATTTT
CASSSGTGEGPQHF
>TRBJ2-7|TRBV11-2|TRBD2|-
TGTGCCAGCAGAAGACTAGCGGCGACGTTATACGAGCAGTACTTC
CASRRLAATLYEQYF
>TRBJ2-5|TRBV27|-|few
TGTGCCAGCAGTTCCGGGGTAGAGACCCAGTACTTC
CASSSGVETQYF
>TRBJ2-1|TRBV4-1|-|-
TGCGCCAGCAGCCAGAGTGGGGTGGTAGCGGATGAGCAGTTCTTC
CASSQSGVVADEQFF